The 21 T cell receptor beta chains in this list originate from one sample, sequenced in a study of blood T cell repertoires in COVID-19. TCRdb's table, derived via immunoSEQ multiplex PCR, lists solely in-frame clones and lacks some. The profile shows roughly 77,000 clones, 76% of them singletons. Sequencing used peripheral blood. The receptors shown here come from a man in his fifties or sixties with COVID-19, enrolled during active disease.

V is TRBV3-1 (or the pseudogene TRBV3-2) and J is TRBJ1-5; a possible D gene is TRBD1 (6 bases). The CDR3 has 13 amino acids. Trimming cost V 3 bases and J 7 bases, with 10 bases left between them. Germline assignment: CDR1 LGHDT and CDR2 YNNKEL (reference sequence). The CDR3 region is CASSQGANQPQHF. The CDR3 DNA reads TGTGCCAGCAGCCAGGGGGCGAACCAGCCCCAGCATTTT.

The chain combines TRBV28 with TRBJ2-1; 8 bases map to TRBD1. Germline V gene data show CDR1 as MDHEN and CDR2 as SYDVKM. The CDR3 consists of 13 residues. The V and J ends lost 5 bases and 13 bases, in that order; junction bases with no gene match: 10. The CDR3 DNA is TGTGCCAGCAGTACCCCGGGACAGGAAATACAGTTCTTC. Residues: CASSTPGQEIQFF.

The chain links TRBV7-9 to TRBJ2-3, with TRBD2 matching 11 bases. CDR3 length equals 15 residues. The germline V gene has CDR1 SEHNR and CDR2 FQNEAQ (reference sequence). V trimming: 4 bases; J trimming: 4 bases; junction bases outside the gene matches: 4. In nucleotides, the CDR3 is TGTGCCAGCAGCTCGACTAGCGGGGCCGCAGATACGCAGTATTTT. Amino acids: CASSSTSGAADTQYF. Using reference TRBV7-9 and TRBJ2-3 for the parts outside the CDR3, the full variable domain is DTGVSQNPRHKITKRGQNVTFRCDPISEHNRLYWYRQTLGQGPEFLTYFQNEAQLEKSRLLSDRFSAERPKGSFSTLEIQRTEQGDSAMYLCASSSTSGAADTQYFGPGTRLTVL.

This chain connects TRBV29-1 to TRBJ2-5, with unresolved D. This CDR3 spans 12 amino acids. Germline CDR1 and CDR2: SQVTM and ANQGSEA. The V and J ends lost 4 bases and 4 bases respectively, with 10 bases between them. The CDR3 coding sequence is TGCAGCGTTGGTGAGACTCGAGAGACCCAGTACTTC. It is translated as CSVGETRETQYF.

J is TRBJ1-2 and V is TRBV12-5; 8 nucleotides agree with TRBD1. V gave up 7 bases and J gave up 3 bases; unmatched junction bases: 4. The CDR3 has 13 amino acids. The germline CDR1 and CDR2 sequences are LGHNT and FRNRAP. The CDR3 sequence is CASASTGDYGYTF. CDR3 bases: TGTGCTAGTGCTTCGACAGGGGACTATGGCTACACCTTC.

The genes are TRBV30 and TRBJ1-6; D perhaps matches TRBD1 (6 bases). Germline V gene sequence: CDR1 GTSNPN, CDR2 SVGIG (reference sequence). The CDR3 has 14 amino acids. The V gene lost 3 bases and the J gene lost 4 bases, with 10 bases spanning the gap. The CDR3 loop is CAWSAQGYNSPLHF. The CDR3 nucleotides are TGTGCCTGGAGCGCACAGGGTTATAATTCACCCCTCCACTTT.

The chain uses TRBV27 and TRBJ2-1; TRBD2 matches at 8 bases. The CDR3 totals 14 residues. The V gene end was trimmed by 10 bases and the J gene end by 2 bases; junction bases not matched to a gene: 7. CDR1 and CDR2 (germline): MNHEY, SMNVEV (reference sequence). The CDR3 spells CATGAGGPYNEQFF. The CDR3 DNA reads as TGTGCCACGGGGGCGGGAGGACCCTACAATGAGCAGTTCTTC.

The V gene is TRBV18, the J gene TRBJ1-4; D gene unclear. Trimming stripped 1 base from V and 8 bases from J, with 8 bases between. Germline V gene data show CDR1 as KGHSH and CDR2 as LQKENI. The CDR3 totals 13 residues. CDR3 DNA: TGTGCCAGCTCACCACAGCCCGCCGAAAAACTGTTTTTT. It encodes CASSPQPAEKLFF.

The chain combines TRBV28 with TRBJ2-3, with 8 bases lining up with TRBD2. The CDR3 is made up of 15 amino acids. Germline-derived CDR1 and CDR2 are MDHEN and SYDVKM. The trim removed 5 bases at V and 4 bases at J, leaving 8 bases unmatched. DNA of the CDR3: TGTGCCAGCAGTCCGAGCGGGAGTTCGGCAGATACGCAGTATTTT. Its protein product is CASSPSGSSADTQYF.

The gene calls are TRBV4-2 and TRBJ1-2; TRBD1 aligns across 7 bases. Germline V lookup: CDR1 LGHNA, CDR2 YNFKEQ. With 1 base clipped from V and 4 bases from J, the junction kept 12 bases outside the gene matches. This CDR3 contains 17 residues. The CDR3 nucleotides read TGTGCCAGCAGCCAAGCGTCCCTCACAGGGGCCTCCTATGGCTACACCTTC. This translates into CASSQASLTGASYGYTF.

The J gene is TRBJ2-1, the V gene TRBV27; possible D gene TRBD2, 5 bases. Trimming left V 6 bases short and J 7 bases short, with 16 bases between. Germline lookup yields CDR1 MNHEY and CDR2 SMNVEV (reference sequence). The CDR3 loop spans 14 amino acids. This CDR3 reads CASRLTGSLNEQFF. The CDR3 bases are TGTGCCAGCAGATTGACGGGAAGCTTAAATGAGCAGTTCTTC.

The J gene is TRBJ2-7, the V gene TRBV4-2; the D gene is possibly TRBD1 (6 bases). This CDR3 comprises 15 residues. V was shortened by 0 bases and J by 5 bases, with 14 bases between the two germline ends. Germline CDR1 reads LGHNA; CDR2 reads YNFKEQ. As DNA, the CDR3 is TGTGCCAGCAGCCAAGAAACCGGGACAAAAAACGAGCAGTACTTC. Protein: CASSQETGTKNEQYF.

The chain employs TRBV2 and TRBJ2-2, with 10 bases aligning to TRBD1. This CDR3 contains 14 residues. V trimming: 7 bases; J trimming: 5 bases; junction bases outside the gene matches: 4. Germline loops: CDR1 SNHLY, CDR2 FYNNEI. The CDR3 protein is CASTGQGRTGELFF. The CDR3 DNA reads TGTGCCAGCACGGGACAGGGGAGGACCGGGGAGCTGTTTTTT.

The V and J genes are TRBV2 and TRBJ2-2; 7 bases agree with TRBD2. Germline CDR1 is SNHLY and CDR2 is FYNNEI. This CDR3 has 15 residues. The trim removed 3 bases at V and 5 bases at J, leaving 6 bases unmatched. The CDR3 protein is CASSEGRAGTGELFF. As DNA, the CDR3 is TGTGCCAGCAGTGAGGGGAGGGCGGGGACCGGGGAGCTGTTTTTT. The full variable domain, its missing parts supplied by reference TRBV2 and TRBJ2-2, is EPEVTQTPSHQVTQMGQEVILRCVPISNHLYFYWYRQILGQKVEFLVSFYNNEISEKSEIFDDQFSVERPDGSNFTLKIRSTKLEDSAMYFCASSEGRAGTGELFFGEGSRLTVL.

This chain uses TRBV7-3 with TRBJ2-2; no reliable D call. Trimming stripped 7 bases from V and 2 bases from J, with 8 bases between. The CDR3 contains 13 residues. The V gene's germline CDR1 is SGHTA and CDR2 FQGTGA. CDR3 DNA: TGTGCCAGCAAGGTGGGCAACACCGGGGAGCTGTTTTTT. Translation: CASKVGNTGELFF.

The chain couples TRBV7-2 to TRBJ2-7; weak D call: TRBD1 (7 bases). The germline gives CDR1 SGHTA, CDR2 FQGNSA. This CDR3 is 15 amino acids long. V lost 5 bases and J 1 base, leaving 15 bases between the germline ends. The CDR3 DNA sequence: TGTGCCAGCAGCGGGGGGACAGCCCTGTCCTACGAGCAGTACTTC. It translates to CASSGGTALSYEQYF.

The rearrangement uses TRBV5-4 and TRBJ1-5, with 7 nucleotides matching TRBD1. The CDR3 sequence is 14 residues long. V dropped 4 bases and J dropped 6; count of bases not matched to a gene: 7. Germline V CDR1 and CDR2: SGHNT, YYREEE (reference sequence). CDR3 region: CASSLDRRGQPQHF. The CDR3 coding sequence is TGTGCCAGCAGCCTGGACAGGAGGGGTCAGCCCCAGCATTTT.

This clone showed up just once. DNA of the CDR3: TGTGCCAGCGGGACAGGGTATAGCAATCAGCCCCAGCATTTT. Amino acid sequence: CASGTGYSNQPQHF. The chain couples TRBV6-5 to TRBJ1-5, with 9 bases matching TRBD1. The CDR3 is 14 amino acids. In germline, CDR1 is MNHEY, CDR2 SVGAGI. The junction had 2 bases not matched to a gene; V was cut back by 8 bases and J by 0 bases.

The rearrangement joins TRBV5-4 to TRBJ1-2; 7 nucleotides match TRBD1. J gave up 4 bases and V 3 bases, and 6 bases lay outside the gene matches. The CDR3 loop spans 14 amino acids. Germline loops: CDR1 SGHNT, CDR2 YYREEE (reference sequence). CDR3 nucleotides: TGTGCCAGCAGCTACACCGGGACAGTCTATGGCTACACCTTC. Translating gives CASSYTGTVYGYTF. Drawing the rest from reference TRBV5-4 and TRBJ1-2, the complete variable domain is ETGVTQSPTHLIKTRGQQVTLRCSSQSGHNTVSWYQQALGQGPQFIFQYYREEENGRGNFPPRFSGLQFPNYSSELNVNALELDDSALYLCASSYTGTVYGYTFGSGTRLTVV.

Only a few counts were recorded for this clone. The chain combines TRBV18 with TRBJ2-7, with D perhaps matching TRBD1 (6 bases). V lost 3 bases to trimming and J lost 6 bases, with 15 bases between them. Germline V gives CDR1 KGHSH, CDR2 LQKENI. This CDR3 comprises 14 residues. This chain's CDR3 is CASSPNLQGSEQYF. The CDR3 DNA reads TGTGCCAGCTCACCGAATTTACAGGGAAGCGAGCAGTACTTC.

This chain connects TRBV6-6 to TRBJ2-3; D gene uncertain. Looked up from germline, CDR1 is MNHNY and CDR2 is SVGAGI (reference sequence). This CDR3 is 11 amino acids long. Trimming stripped 4 bases from V and 5 bases from J, with 4 bases between. The CDR3 region has the DNA TGTGCCAGCAGTTTCGGAGATACGCAGTATTTT. Translating it yields CASSFGDTQYF.